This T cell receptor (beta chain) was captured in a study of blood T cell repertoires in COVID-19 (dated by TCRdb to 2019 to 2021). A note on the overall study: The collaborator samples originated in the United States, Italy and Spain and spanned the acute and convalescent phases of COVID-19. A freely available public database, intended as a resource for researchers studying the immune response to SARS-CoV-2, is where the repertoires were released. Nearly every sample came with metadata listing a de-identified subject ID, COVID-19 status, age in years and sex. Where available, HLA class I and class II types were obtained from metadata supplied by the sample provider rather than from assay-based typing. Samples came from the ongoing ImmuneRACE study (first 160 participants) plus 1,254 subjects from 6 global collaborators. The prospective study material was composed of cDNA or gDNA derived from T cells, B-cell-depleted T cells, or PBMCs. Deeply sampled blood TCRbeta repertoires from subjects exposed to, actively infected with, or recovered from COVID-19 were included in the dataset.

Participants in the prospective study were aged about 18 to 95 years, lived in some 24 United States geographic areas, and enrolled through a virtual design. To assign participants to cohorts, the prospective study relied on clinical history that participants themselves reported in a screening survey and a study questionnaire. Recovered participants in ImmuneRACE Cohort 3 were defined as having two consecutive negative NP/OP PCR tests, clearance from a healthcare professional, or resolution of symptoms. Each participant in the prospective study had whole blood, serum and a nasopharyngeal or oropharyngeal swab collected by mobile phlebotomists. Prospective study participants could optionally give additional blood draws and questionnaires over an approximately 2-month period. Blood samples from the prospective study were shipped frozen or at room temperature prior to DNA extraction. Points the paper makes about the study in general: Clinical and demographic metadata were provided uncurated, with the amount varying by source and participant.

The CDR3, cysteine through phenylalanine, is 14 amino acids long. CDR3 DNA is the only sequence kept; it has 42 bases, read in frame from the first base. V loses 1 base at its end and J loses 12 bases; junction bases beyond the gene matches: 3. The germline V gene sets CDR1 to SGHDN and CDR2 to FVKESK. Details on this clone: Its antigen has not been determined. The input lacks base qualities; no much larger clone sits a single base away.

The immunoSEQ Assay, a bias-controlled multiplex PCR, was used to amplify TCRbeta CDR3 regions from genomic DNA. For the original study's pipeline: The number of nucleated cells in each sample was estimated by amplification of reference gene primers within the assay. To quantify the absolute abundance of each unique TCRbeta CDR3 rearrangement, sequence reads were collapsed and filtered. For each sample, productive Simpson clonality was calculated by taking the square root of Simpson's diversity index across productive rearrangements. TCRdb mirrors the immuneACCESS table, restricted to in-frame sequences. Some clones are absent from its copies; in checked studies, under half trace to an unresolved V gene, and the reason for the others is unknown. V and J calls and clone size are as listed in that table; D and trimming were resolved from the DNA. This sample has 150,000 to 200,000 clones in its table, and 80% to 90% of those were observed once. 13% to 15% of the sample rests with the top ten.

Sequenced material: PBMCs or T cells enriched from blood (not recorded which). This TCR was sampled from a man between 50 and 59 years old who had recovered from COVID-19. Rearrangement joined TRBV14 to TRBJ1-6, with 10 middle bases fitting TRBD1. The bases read TGTGCCAGCAGCCAAGGGACAGGGGGGGTACCCCTCCACTTT. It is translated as CASSQGTGGVPLHF.